The 16 T cell receptor beta chains presented below share a single source sample, sequenced in a study of spatial heterogeneity in lung cancer. Time point of the sample: sample taken at primary tumor resection. Each CDR3 protein is one row after TCRdb ran MiXCR on the 5' RACE reads. Counted here are more than 650 distinct CDR3 sequences, roughly 14% occurring once; the ten biggest clones make up 10%. Sequences were derived from normal lung tissue next to the tumor, sampled at surgery. The receptors were gathered from a male donor with early-stage non-small cell lung cancer.

By frequency in the sample, this clonotype is large. This chain joins TRBV15 and TRBJ2-3, with D tentatively TRBD2 (6 bases). This CDR3 contains 15 residues. V lost 5 bases to trimming and J lost 1 base, with 13 bases between them. The germline V gene encodes CDR1 LNHNV and CDR2 YYDKDF (reference sequence). CDR3 in amino acids: CATSWERVGTDTQYF. As DNA, the CDR3 is TGTGCCACCAGCTGGGAGCGGGTAGGCACAGATACGCAGTATTTT.

This clonotype was observed a few times. The chain uses TRBV12-5 and TRBJ2-2; a possible D gene is TRBD2 (6 bases). There are 16 residues in the CDR3. Trimming cost V 6 bases and J 2 bases, with 16 bases left between them. Germline values: CDR1 LGHNT, CDR2 FRNRAP. CDR3 bases: TGTGCTAGTGGAATTAGCCTTAGCGGAAACACCGGGGAGCTGTTTTTT. This sequence encodes CASGISLSGNTGELFF.

This clonotype is judged large. The chain links TRBV19 to TRBJ2-1; 10 bases align to TRBD2. The CDR3 sequence is 14 residues long. CDR1 is LNHDA and CDR2 is SQIVND in the germline V gene (reference sequence). The V and J ends lost 6 bases and 9 bases, in that order; junction bases with no gene match: 8. The CDR3 DNA sequence: TGTGCCAGTAGAGGGGCTAGCGGGAGCGGTGAGCAGTTCTTC. This encodes CASRGASGSGEQFF.

There are a few counts of this clonotype. J is TRBJ2-1 and V is TRBV10-2, with 7 bases matching TRBD1. Trimming took 3 bases from V and 2 from J; bases not matched to a gene: 7. CDR3 length equals 16 residues. CDR1 WSHSY and CDR2 SAAADI come from the germline V gene. The chain's CDR3 is CASSDLDRVTYNEQFF. The CDR3 nucleotides read TGCGCCAGCAGTGACTTAGACAGGGTGACCTACAATGAGCAGTTCTTC.

This clonotype was found a few times. This chain uses TRBV6-4 with TRBJ1-1, with D maybe TRBD1 (5 bases). This CDR3 is built from 13 residues. Germline V gives CDR1 MRHNA, CDR2 SNTAGT. V was clipped by 4 bases and J by 4 bases, with 10 bases between them. CDR3 loop: CASSAGSRTEAFF. The DNA of the CDR3 is TGTGCCAGCAGTGCAGGGTCTCGCACTGAAGCTTTCTTT.

The chain combines TRBV24-1 with TRBJ2-2, with TRBD1 matching over 9 bases. CDR3 size: 16 residues. From germline, CDR1 is KGHDR and CDR2 SFDVKD. The V and J ends lost 7 bases and 7 bases, in that order; junction bases with no gene match: 12. This CDR3 reads CATRGPGQGGGGELFF. The CDR3 bases are TGTGCCACCAGAGGTCCGGGACAGGGTGGTGGCGGGGAGCTGTTTTTT.

This clonotype is labeled as large (0.1 to 1%). The genes are TRBV6-1 and TRBJ1-3, with 7 bases fitting TRBD1. V was clipped by 6 bases and J by 0 bases; unmatched bases: 8. Germline CDR1 reads MNHNS; CDR2 reads SASEGT. The CDR3 covers 16 residues. The CDR3 loop is CASSYRGSSSGNTIYF. CDR3 DNA: TGTGCCAGCAGCTACAGGGGCTCGAGCTCTGGAAACACCATATATTTT.

This clonotype ranks as medium-sized (0.01 to 0.1%). J is TRBJ1-5 and V is TRBV7-2, with D tentatively TRBD1 (5 bases). Per the germline V gene, CDR1 is SGHTA and CDR2 is FQGNSA. The V gene lost 5 bases and the J gene lost 5 bases, with 16 bases spanning the gap. The CDR3 totals 15 residues. The CDR3, as DNA: TGTGCCAGCAGCATTGCCGGGACGGGATATCAGCCCCAGCATTTT. It translates to CASSIAGTGYQPQHF.

This sequence joins TRBV14 and TRBJ1-1; TRBD1 is a possible D gene (5 bases). The CDR3 spans 13 residues. Between the trimmed V and J ends, which lost 2 bases and 10 bases, there was a span of 14 bases. The germline V gene encodes CDR1 SGHDN and CDR2 FVKESK. The CDR3 DNA is TGTGCCAGCAGCCAAAGGGACCAAGTCGTAGCTTTCTTT. This codes for CASSQRDQVVAFF.

By frequency in the sample, this clonotype is large. The CDR3 here is CASSEIISGPTNEQFF. In DNA form, the CDR3 reads TGTGCCAGCAGTGAAATAATTAGCGGGCCTACCAATGAGCAGTTCTTC. This chain connects TRBV2 to TRBJ2-1, with 7 bases aligning to TRBD2. Germline CDR1 reads SNHLY; CDR2 reads FYNNEI. This CDR3 region has 16 residues. The ends lost 2 bases at V and 6 bases at J; junction bases unmatched: 10.

This clonotype is classed as large. The rearrangement joins TRBV12-3 or TRBV12-4 to TRBJ2-3; 10 positions agree with TRBD1. The CDR3 is 14 amino acids. Trimming cost V 7 bases and J 5 bases; bases outside gene matches: 6. The CDR3 is CASNSRTGGDTQYF. The CDR3 DNA reads as TGTGCCAGCAACTCCCGGACAGGGGGAGATACGCAGTATTTT.

The count of this clonotype is one. V and J are TRBV2 and TRBJ2-7; 7 positions match TRBD1. The CDR3 totals 13 residues. Germline CDR1 and CDR2: SNHLY and FYNNEI. The V gene end was trimmed by 6 bases and the J gene end by 3 bases; junction bases not matched to a gene: 5. This CDR3 is CASRLGQHYEQYF. Written as DNA, the CDR3 is TGTGCCAGCAGGCTGGGACAGCACTACGAGCAGTACTTC.

The chain links TRBV6-2 or TRBV6-3 to TRBJ2-3, with a possible D match to TRBD2 (6 bases). Trimming cost V 6 bases and J 4 bases, with 17 bases left between them. The CDR3 runs 15 residues. Germline assignment: CDR1 MNHEY and CDR2 SVGEGT. CDR3 bases: TGTGCCAGCAGACCTTTAGGGACTTTTCCAGATACGCAGTATTTT. This encodes CASRPLGTFPDTQYF.

By proportion, this clonotype is large (0.1 to 1%). The chain joins TRBV2 to TRBJ1-1; D perhaps matches TRBD1 (5 bases). The germline V gene has CDR1 SNHLY and CDR2 FYNNEI. The V end was cut by 7 bases, the J end by 4 bases, with 28 bases between. The CDR3 has 18 amino acids. CDR3 DNA: TGTGCCAGCATGTCCGGCGGGCAGGGAAGCGGTGGCGGCACTGAAGCTTTCTTT. Translation: CASMSGGQGSGGGTEAFF.

This clonotype is large. V gene TRBV19 combines with J gene TRBJ2-2, with TRBD2 matching 13 bases. V lost 6 bases and J lost 5; bases outside the gene matches: 21. The CDR3 length is 21 residues. Germline V CDR1 and CDR2: LNHDA, SQIVND (reference sequence). The CDR3 reads CASSHSRATSGRARGTGELFF. The DNA for the CDR3 is TGTGCCAGTAGCCACTCAAGGGCAACTAGCGGGAGGGCGAGAGGGACCGGGGAGCTGTTTTTT. The full variable domain, completed using reference TRBV19 and TRBJ2-2, is DGGITQSPKYLFRKEGQNVTLSCEQNLNHDAMYWYRQDPGQGLRLIYYSQIVNDFQKGDIAEGYSVSREKKESFPLTVTSAQKNPTAFYLCASSHSRATSGRARGTGELFFGEGSRLTVL.

This clonotype counts as medium-sized. This may be a read error, as it is one base from a much larger clone. The V call is TRBV10-1, the J call TRBJ2-6; perhaps TRBD1 as D (5 bases). CDR1 is WNHNN, CDR2 SYGVQD, per germline (reference sequence). CDR3 length: 14 amino acids. The CDR3 nucleotides are TGCGCCAACAGTGCAGGGTCTGGGGCCAACGTCCTGACTTTC. It yields the protein CANSAGSGANVLTF.